This T cell receptor beta chain was retrieved from a study of CD8+ T cells in alopecia areata. Noted treatment: oral pan-JAK inhibitor, 5-10 mg twice daily. After isolation, RNA underwent reverse transcription to generate cDNA as the sequencing template. TCRdb's table, derived via immunoSEQ multiplex PCR, lists solely in-frame clones and lacks some. The table lists roughly 99,000 clones, 84% of them singletons. Germline V gene sequence: CDR1 ENHRY, CDR2 SYGVKD. The CDR3 length is 14 residues. Trimming removed 7 bases from V and 4 bases from J, with 16 bases in between. Here the sequenced sample was CD8+ T cells sorted from blood, taken at week 24, from a patient treated with tofacitinib. The clonotype was recovered from a human donor with alopecia areata. The V and J genes are TRBV10-3 and TRBJ1-1; D gene uncertain. DNA for the CDR3: TGTGCCATCAAGCTTCACGGAGGTGGCACTGAAGCTTTCTTT. It specifies CAIKLHGGGTEAFF.